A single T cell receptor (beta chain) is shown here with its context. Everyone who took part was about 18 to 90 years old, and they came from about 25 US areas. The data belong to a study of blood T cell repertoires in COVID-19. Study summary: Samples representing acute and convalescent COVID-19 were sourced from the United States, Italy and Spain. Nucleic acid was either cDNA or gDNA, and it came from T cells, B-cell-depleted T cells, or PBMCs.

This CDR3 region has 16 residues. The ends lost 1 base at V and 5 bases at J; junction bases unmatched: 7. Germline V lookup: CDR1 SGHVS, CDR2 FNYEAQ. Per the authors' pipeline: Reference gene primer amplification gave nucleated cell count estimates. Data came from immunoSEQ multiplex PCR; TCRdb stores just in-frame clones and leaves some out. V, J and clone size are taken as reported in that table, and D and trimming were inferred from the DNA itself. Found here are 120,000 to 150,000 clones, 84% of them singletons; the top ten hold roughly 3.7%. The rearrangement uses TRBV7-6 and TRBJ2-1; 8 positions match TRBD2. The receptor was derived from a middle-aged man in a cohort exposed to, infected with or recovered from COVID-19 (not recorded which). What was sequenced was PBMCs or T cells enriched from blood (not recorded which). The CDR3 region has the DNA TGTGCCAGCAGCTTAGGGCCGGGAGGGGCCAACAATGAGCAGTTCTTC. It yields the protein CASSLGPGGANNEQFF.